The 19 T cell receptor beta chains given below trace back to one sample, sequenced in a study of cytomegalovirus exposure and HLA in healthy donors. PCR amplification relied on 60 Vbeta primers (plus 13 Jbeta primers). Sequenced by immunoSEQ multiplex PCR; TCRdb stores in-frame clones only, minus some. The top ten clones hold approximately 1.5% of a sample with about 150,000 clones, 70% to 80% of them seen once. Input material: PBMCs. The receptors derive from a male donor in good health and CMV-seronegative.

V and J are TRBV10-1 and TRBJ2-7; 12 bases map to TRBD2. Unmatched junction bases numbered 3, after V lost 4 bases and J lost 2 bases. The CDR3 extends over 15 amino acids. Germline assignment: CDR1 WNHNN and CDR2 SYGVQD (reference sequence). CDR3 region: CASSGTSGTPYEQYF. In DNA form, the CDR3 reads TGCGCCAGCAGTGGGACTAGCGGGACCCCCTACGAGCAGTACTTC.

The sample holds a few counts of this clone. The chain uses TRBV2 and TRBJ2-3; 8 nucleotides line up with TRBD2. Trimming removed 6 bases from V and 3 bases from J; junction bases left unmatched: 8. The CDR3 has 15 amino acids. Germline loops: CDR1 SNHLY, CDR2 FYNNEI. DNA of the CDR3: TGTGCCAGCAGCCAACGGGGGGGCCGGACAGATACGCAGTATTTT. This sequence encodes CASSQRGGRTDTQYF.

CDR3 nucleotides: TGTGCCAGCAGCCCCCGTGAATTGCGGGGAACAGATACGCAGTATTTT. Encoded protein: CASSPRELRGTDTQYF. V usage is TRBV9 and J usage is TRBJ2-3; possible D gene TRBD2, 6 bases. Germline V gene sequence: CDR1 SGDLS, CDR2 YYNGEE. CDR3 length equals 16 residues. Trimming pared 4 bases from V and 3 bases from J, leaving 18 bases between.

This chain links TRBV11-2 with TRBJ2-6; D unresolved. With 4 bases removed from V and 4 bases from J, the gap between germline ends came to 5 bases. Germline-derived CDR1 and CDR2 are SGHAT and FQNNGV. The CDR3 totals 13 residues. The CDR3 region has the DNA TGTGCCAGCAGCTGGGCGGGGGCCAACGTCCTGACTTTC. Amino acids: CASSWAGANVLTF.

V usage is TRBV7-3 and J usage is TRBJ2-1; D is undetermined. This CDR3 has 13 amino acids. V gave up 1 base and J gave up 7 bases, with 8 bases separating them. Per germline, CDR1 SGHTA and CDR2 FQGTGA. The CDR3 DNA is TGTGCCAGCAGCTTAAGGGCAGAAAATGAGCAGTTCTTC. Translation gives CASSLRAENEQFF.

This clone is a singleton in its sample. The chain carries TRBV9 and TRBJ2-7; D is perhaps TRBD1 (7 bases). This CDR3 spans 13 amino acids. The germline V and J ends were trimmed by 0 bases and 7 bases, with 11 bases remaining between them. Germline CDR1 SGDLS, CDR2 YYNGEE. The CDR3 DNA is TGTGCCAGCAGCGTAGGTCAGGGGGGAGAGCAGTACTTC. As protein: CASSVGQGGEQYF.

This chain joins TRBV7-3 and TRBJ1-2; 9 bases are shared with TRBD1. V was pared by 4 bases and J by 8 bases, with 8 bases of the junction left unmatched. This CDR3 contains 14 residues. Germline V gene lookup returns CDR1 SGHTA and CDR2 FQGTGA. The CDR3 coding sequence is TGTGCCAGCAGCTCGTCACAGGGGGCAGGCGGCTACACCTTC. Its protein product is CASSSSQGAGGYTF.

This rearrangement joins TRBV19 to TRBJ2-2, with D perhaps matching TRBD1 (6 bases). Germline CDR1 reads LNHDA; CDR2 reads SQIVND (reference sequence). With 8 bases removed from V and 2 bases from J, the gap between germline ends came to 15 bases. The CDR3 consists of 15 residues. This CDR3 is CASWSTGYNTGELFF. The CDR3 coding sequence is TGTGCCAGTTGGTCCACAGGGTACAACACCGGGGAGCTGTTTTTT. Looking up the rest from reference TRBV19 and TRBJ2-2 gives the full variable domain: DGGITQSPKYLFRKEGQNVTLSCEQNLNHDAMYWYRQDPGQGLRLIYYSQIVNDFQKGDIAEGYSVSREKKESFPLTVTSAQKNPTAFYLCASWSTGYNTGELFFGEGSRLTVL.

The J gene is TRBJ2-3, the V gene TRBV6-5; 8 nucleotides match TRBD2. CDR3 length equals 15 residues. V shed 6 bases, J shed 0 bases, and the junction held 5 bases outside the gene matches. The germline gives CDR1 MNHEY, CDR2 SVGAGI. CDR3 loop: CASSETSASTDTQYF. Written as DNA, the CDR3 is TGTGCCAGCAGCGAGACTAGCGCTAGCACAGATACGCAGTATTTT.

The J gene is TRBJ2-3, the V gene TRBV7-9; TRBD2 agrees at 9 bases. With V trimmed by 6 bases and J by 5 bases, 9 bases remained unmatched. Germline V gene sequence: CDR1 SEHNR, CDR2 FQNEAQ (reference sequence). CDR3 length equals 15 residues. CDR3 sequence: CASRVGLAGKDTQYF. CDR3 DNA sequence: TGTGCCAGCAGGGTCGGGCTAGCGGGGAAAGATACGCAGTATTTT.

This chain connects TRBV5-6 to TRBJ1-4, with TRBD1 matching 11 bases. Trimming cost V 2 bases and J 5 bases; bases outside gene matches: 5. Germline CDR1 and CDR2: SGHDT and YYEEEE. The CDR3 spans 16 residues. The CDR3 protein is CASSLGTGGFNEKLFF. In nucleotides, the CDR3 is TGTGCCAGCAGCTTAGGGACAGGGGGATTCAATGAAAAACTGTTTTTT.

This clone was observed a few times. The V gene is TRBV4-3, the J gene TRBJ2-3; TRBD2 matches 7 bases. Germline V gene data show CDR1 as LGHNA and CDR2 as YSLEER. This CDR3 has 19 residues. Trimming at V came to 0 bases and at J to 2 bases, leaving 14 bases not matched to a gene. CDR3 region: CASSQETSAGRFFTDTQYF. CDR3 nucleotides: TGCGCCAGCAGCCAAGAGACCTCAGCGGGACGCTTTTTCACAGATACGCAGTATTTT.

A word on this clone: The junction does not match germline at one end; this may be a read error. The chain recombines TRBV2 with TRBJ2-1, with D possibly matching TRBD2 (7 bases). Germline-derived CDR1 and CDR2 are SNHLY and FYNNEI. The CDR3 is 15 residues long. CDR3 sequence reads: CASRHDAGAYSEQFF. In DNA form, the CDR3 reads TGTGCCAGCAGACACGACGCGGGGGCTTACAGTGAGCAGTTCTTC.

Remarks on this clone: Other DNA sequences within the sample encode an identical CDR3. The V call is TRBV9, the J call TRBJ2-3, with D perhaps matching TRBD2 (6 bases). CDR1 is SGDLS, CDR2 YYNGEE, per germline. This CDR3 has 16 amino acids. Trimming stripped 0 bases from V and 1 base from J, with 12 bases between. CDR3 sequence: CASSVDSGGGTDTQYF. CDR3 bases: TGTGCCAGCAGCGTAGATAGTGGCGGGGGCACAGATACGCAGTATTTT. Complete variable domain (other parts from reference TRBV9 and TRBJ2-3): DSGVTQTPKHLITATGQRVTLRCSPRSGDLSVYWYQQSLDQGLQFLIQYYNGEERAKGNILERFSAQQFPDLHSELNLSSLELGDSALYFCASSVDSGGGTDTQYFGPGTRLTVL.

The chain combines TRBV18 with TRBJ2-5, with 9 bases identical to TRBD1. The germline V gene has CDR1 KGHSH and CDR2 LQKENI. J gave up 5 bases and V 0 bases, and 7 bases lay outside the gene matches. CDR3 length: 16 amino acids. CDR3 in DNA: TGTGCCAGCTCACCACCGAACAGGGGGCGCTGGGAGACCCAGTACTTC. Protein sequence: CASSPPNRGRWETQYF.

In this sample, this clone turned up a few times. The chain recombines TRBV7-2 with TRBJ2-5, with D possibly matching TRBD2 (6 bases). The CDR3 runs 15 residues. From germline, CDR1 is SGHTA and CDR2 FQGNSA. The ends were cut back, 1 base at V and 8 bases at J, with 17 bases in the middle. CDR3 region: CASSLDHGGGFTQYF. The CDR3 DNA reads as TGTGCCAGCAGCTTAGATCACGGTGGAGGGTTCACCCAGTACTTC.

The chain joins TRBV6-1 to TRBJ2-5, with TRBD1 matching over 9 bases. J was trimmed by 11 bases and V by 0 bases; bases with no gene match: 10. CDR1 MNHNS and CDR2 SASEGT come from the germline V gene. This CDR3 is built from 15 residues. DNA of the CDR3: TGTGCCAGCAGTGAAGCCTCGGGACAGGGTCTAGAGCAGTACTTC. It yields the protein CASSEASGQGLEQYF.

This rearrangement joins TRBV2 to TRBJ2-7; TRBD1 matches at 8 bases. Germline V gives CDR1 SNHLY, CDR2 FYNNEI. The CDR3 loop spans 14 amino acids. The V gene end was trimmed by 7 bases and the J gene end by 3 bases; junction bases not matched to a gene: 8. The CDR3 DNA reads TGTGCCAGCACCAAAGGGACAGGAGGCTACGAGCAGTACTTC. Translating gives CASTKGTGGYEQYF.

The CDR3 loop reads CAWSITGGSRDTIYF. CDR3 nucleotides: TGTGCCTGGAGTATCACAGGGGGCAGCAGGGACACCATATATTTT. The chain joins TRBV30 to TRBJ1-3; 9 nucleotides align to TRBD1. Germline V lookup: CDR1 GTSNPN, CDR2 SVGIG (reference sequence). The V and J ends lost 2 bases and 8 bases, in that order; junction bases with no gene match: 10. The CDR3 covers 15 residues.